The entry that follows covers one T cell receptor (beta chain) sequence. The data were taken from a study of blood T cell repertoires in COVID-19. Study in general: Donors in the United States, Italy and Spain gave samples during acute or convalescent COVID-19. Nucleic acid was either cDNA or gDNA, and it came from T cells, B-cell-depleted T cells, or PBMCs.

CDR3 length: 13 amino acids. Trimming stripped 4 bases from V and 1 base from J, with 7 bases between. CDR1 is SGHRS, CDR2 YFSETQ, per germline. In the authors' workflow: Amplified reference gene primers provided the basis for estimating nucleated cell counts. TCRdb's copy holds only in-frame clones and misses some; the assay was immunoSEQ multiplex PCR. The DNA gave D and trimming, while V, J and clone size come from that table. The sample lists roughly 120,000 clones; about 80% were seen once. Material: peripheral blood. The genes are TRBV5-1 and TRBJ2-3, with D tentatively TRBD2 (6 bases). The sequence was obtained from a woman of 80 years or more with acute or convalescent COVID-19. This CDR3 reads CASSVAGTDTQYF. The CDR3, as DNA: TGCGCCAGCAGCGTAGCGGGCACAGATACGCAGTATTTT. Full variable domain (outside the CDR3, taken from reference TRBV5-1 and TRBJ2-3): KAGVTQTPRYLIKTRGQQVTLSCSPISGHRSVSWYQQTPGQGLQFLFEYFSETQRNKGNFPGRFSGRQFSNSRSEMNVSTLELGDSALYLCASSVAGTDTQYFGPGTRLTVL.